These T cell receptor beta chains were read from a single sample in a study of blood T cell repertoires in COVID-19. Sequenced by immunoSEQ multiplex PCR; TCRdb stores in-frame clones only, minus some. Seen here are 250,000 to 300,000 clones, around 84% observed once, and the top ten hold approximately 6.6%. Input material: PBMCs or T cells enriched from blood (not recorded which). All receptors derive from a woman aged 45-60 years who had been exposed to COVID-19. Both conserved end residues are part of each CDR3. A D gene is named only where the DNA matches it firmly. Size is omitted from some rows. Given values are once, few, many or a class for expanded clones.

abundance,j_gene,d_gene,len,v_gene,CDR3aa,CDR3nt
NA,TRBJ2-6,NA,14,TRBV19,CASSIRSGANVLTF,TGTGCCAGTAGTATCCGCTCTGGGGCCAACGTCCTGACTTTC
NA,TRBJ2-5,TRBD2,15,TRBV3-1/TRBV3-2,CASSQASGRQETQYF,TGTGCCAGCAGCCAAGCTAGCGGAAGACAAGAGACCCAGTACTTC
NA,TRBJ1-5,NA,15,TRBV11-2,CASSLGETRNQPQHF,TGTGCCAGCAGCTTAGGAGAGACACGCAATCAGCCCCAGCATTTT
NA,TRBJ1-1,NA,16,TRBV19,CASSIYLGGMNTEAFF,TGTGCCAGTAGTATATATTTAGGGGGAATGAACACTGAAGCTTTCTTT
NA,TRBJ2-3,TRBD2,14,TRBV5-1,CASSGGDSTDTQYF,TGCGCCAGCAGCGGGGGGGACTCCACAGATACGCAGTATTTT
NA,TRBJ1-5,NA,15,TRBV28,CASSLGGHSNQPQHF,TGTGCCAGCAGTTTAGGGGGACATAGCAATCAGCCCCAGCATTTT
once,TRBJ1-4,TRBD1,18,TRBV5-4,CASSLNRGNSATNEKLFF,TGTGCCAGCAGCTTGAACAGGGGAAACAGTGCAACTAATGAAAAACTGTTTTTT
NA,TRBJ1-1,TRBD1,13,TRBV4-2,CASSHLQGAEAFF,TGTGCCAGCAGCCACTTACAGGGGGCTGAAGCTTTCTTT
NA,TRBJ1-3,NA,15,TRBV14,CASSQDTNSGNTIYF,TGTGCCAGCAGCCAGGACACCAACTCTGGAAACACCATATATTTT
NA,TRBJ1-5,NA,16,TRBV7-2,CASSLGGEAGNQPQHF,TGTGCCAGCAGCTTAGGGGGGGAGGCGGGCAATCAGCCCCAGCATTTT
NA,TRBJ2-3,NA,11,TRBV29-1,CSVGLSDTQYF,TGCAGCGTTGGACTTTCAGATACGCAGTATTTT
NA,TRBJ1-1,NA,14,TRBV9,CASSVEGDGTEAFF,TGTGCCAGCAGCGTAGAAGGGGATGGCACTGAAGCTTTCTTT
NA,TRBJ1-2,NA,14,TRBV28,CASLENRVNYGYTF,TGTGCCAGCTTAGAGAACAGGGTAAACTATGGCTACACCTTC
NA,TRBJ1-1,TRBD1,16,TRBV19,CASRDRGMATDTEAFF,TGTGCCAGTAGGGACAGGGGAATGGCGACGGACACTGAAGCTTTCTTT
NA,TRBJ2-5,NA,15,TRBV24-1,CATSDSRTFQETQYF,TGTGCCACCAGTGATTCCCGGACATTCCAAGAGACCCAGTACTTC
NA,TRBJ2-4,NA,12,TRBV6-1,CASSETVNIQYF,TGTGCCAGCAGTGAAACGGTTAACATTCAGTACTTC
once,TRBJ2-7,NA,14,TRBV3-1/TRBV3-2,CASSTRDPRGEQYF,TGTGCCAGCAGCACTCGGGACCCCCGGGGGGAGCAGTACTTC
NA,TRBJ2-7,TRBD1,14,TRBV5-1,CASSQRQGAYEQYF,TGCGCCAGCAGCCAACGACAGGGGGCCTACGAGCAGTACTTC
NA,TRBJ2-7,TRBD2,14,TRBV19,CASEEGGGAHEQYF,TGTGCCAGCGAAGAGGGCGGGGGGGCCCACGAGCAGTACTTC
NA,TRBJ2-5,NA,14,TRBV15,CATSRDLTGETQYF,TGTGCCACCAGCAGAGATCTAACAGGGGAGACCCAGTACTTC
NA,TRBJ2-3,NA,12,TRBV24-1,CATSDLGLTQYF,TGTGCCACCAGTGATTTGGGCCTTACGCAGTATTTT
NA,TRBJ1-6,NA,15,TRBV7-9,CASSLGQSVGSPLHF,TGTGCCAGCAGCTTGGGACAATCGGTCGGCTCACCCCTCCACTTT
NA,TRBJ1-1,TRBD1,16,TRBV2,CASSQIRGRLNTEAFF,TGTGCCAGCAGTCAAATCAGGGGGCGTTTGAACACTGAAGCTTTCTTT
NA,TRBJ1-1,NA,13,TRBV7-9,CASSLGGLREAFF,TGTGCCAGCAGCTTGGGGGGGCTTAGAGAAGCTTTCTTT
NA,TRBJ2-3,TRBD2,14,TRBV7-2,CASSFGLAGDTQYF,TGTGCCAGCAGCTTTGGACTAGCGGGAGATACGCAGTATTTT
NA,TRBJ2-7,TRBD2,16,TRBV7-2,CASSPRTSGPSYEQYF,TGTGCCAGCAGCCCTCGGACTAGCGGACCCTCCTACGAGCAGTACTTC
NA,TRBJ1-5,TRBD1,13,TRBV2,CASRTGVGQPQHF,TGTGCCAGCAGGACAGGGGTCGGGCAGCCCCAGCATTTT
NA,TRBJ1-5,NA,14,TRBV28,CASSSPGHNQPQHF,TGTGCCAGCAGTTCCCCGGGACACAATCAGCCCCAGCATTTT
NA,TRBJ2-3,TRBD2,20,TRBV5-5,CASSRRLFPSGEPSGDTQYF,TGTGCCAGCAGCCGCCGCCTTTTTCCCAGCGGGGAGCCCTCGGGAGATACGCAGTATTTT
NA,TRBJ2-3,NA,11,TRBV20-1,CSARSWHTQYF,TGCAGTGCTAGAAGTTGGCATACGCAGTATTTT